The 15 T cell receptor beta chains below all came from one sample that was sequenced in a study of patients and donors after allogeneic stem cell transplantation. Using its own MiXCR run on the RT-PCR reads, TCRdb lists one record per CDR3 protein. The data hold some 880,000 distinct CDR3 sequences, with 15% to 20% observed a single time. Sequenced sample: blood, either unsorted or a sorted T cell fraction (not recorded which). The receptor source for this set is a human donor who was either an allogeneic HSCT recipient or a stem cell or donor lymphocyte infusion donor (not recorded which). It is not recorded whose cells these are; they may come from a transplant donor.

CDR3 sequence (DNA): TGTGCCACTCGCGGCGGGTACTCGAGCAATCAGCCCCAGCATTTT. Encoded protein: CATRGGYSSNQPQHF. The J gene is TRBJ1-5, the V gene TRBV27; D gene ambiguous. CDR1 MNHEY and CDR2 SMNVEV come from the germline V gene (reference sequence). V was clipped by 10 bases and J by 1 base, with 17 bases between them. This CDR3 is 15 amino acids long.

V and J are TRBV6-5 and TRBJ2-7; perhaps TRBD2 as D (6 bases). V was clipped by 0 bases and J by 3 bases, with 12 bases between them. Looked up from germline, CDR1 is MNHEY and CDR2 is SVGAGI. This CDR3 is 15 amino acids long. In nucleotides, the CDR3 is TGTGCCAGCAGTTACTCGGGCGGGATAAGCTACGAGCAGTACTTC. This gives the protein CASSYSGGISYEQYF.

This rearrangement joins TRBV30 to TRBJ2-7; the D gene is possibly TRBD2 (5 bases). Germline values: CDR1 GTSNPN, CDR2 SVGIG (reference sequence). The CDR3 is made up of 11 amino acids. The V end lost 1 base, the J end lost 6 bases, and 7 bases lay between the germline ends. CDR3 residues: CAWSAGSEQYF. As DNA, the CDR3 is TGTGCCTGGAGTGCGGGATCCGAGCAGTACTTC.

This clonotype came up a few times. The gene calls are TRBV12-3 or TRBV12-4 and TRBJ2-5; D possibly corresponds to TRBD2 (5 bases). CDR3 size: 13 residues. Trimming pared 3 bases from V and 3 bases from J, leaving 8 bases between. The CDR3 loop is CASSFRSEETQYF. The DNA for the CDR3 is TGTGCCAGCAGTTTTCGTAGCGAAGAGACCCAGTACTTC.

There are a few counts of this clonotype. The rearrangement uses TRBV20-1 and TRBJ2-1, with 8 bases fitting TRBD1. Germline V gene lookup returns CDR1 DFQATT and CDR2 SNEGSKA (reference sequence). Trimming removed 6 bases from V and 8 bases from J; junction bases left unmatched: 15. The CDR3 is 15 residues long. Written as DNA, the CDR3 is TGCAGTGCCCAAAGAGGGCAGGGGGCTTGGGATGAGCAGTTCTTC. It yields the protein CSAQRGQGAWDEQFF.

The J gene is TRBJ2-2, the V gene TRBV7-3, with D perhaps matching TRBD2 (5 bases). Germline CDR1 SGHTA, CDR2 FQGTGA. This CDR3 region has 15 residues. With 6 bases removed from V and 4 bases from J, the gap between germline ends came to 15 bases. The CDR3 reads CASSSGGLVTGELFF. CDR3 DNA sequence: TGTGCCAGCAGTTCAGGAGGACTCGTCACCGGGGAGCTGTTTTTT.

J is TRBJ2-2 and V is TRBV6-1, with 7 bases matching TRBD1. This CDR3 is 16 amino acids long. Trimming removed 6 bases from V and 2 bases from J; junction bases left unmatched: 9. Germline CDR1 is MNHNS and CDR2 is SASEGT. CDR3 bases: TGTGCCAGCAGCTGGACAGGCCCCCCAAACACCGGGGAGCTGTTTTTT. It encodes CASSWTGPPNTGELFF.

This sequence joins TRBV10-3 and TRBJ1-6; TRBD1 matches 9 bases. This CDR3 contains 12 residues. The V gene end was trimmed by 5 bases and the J gene end by 10 bases; junction bases not matched to a gene: 0. In germline, CDR1 is ENHRY, CDR2 SYGVKD. CDR3 sequence reads: CAISTGGSPLHF. The CDR3 nucleotides read TGTGCCATCAGTACAGGGGGCTCACCCCTCCACTTT.

This clonotype was counted between two and nine times. The chain recombines TRBV5-1 with TRBJ1-5, with TRBD1 matching 9 bases. The CDR3 length is 14 residues. Germline trimming cut 4 bases from V and 10 bases from J; bases unmatched to any gene: 9. Per germline, CDR1 SGHRS and CDR2 YFSETQ. The CDR3 protein is CASSPWTGETPQHF. The CDR3 DNA reads as TGCGCCAGCAGCCCTTGGACAGGGGAAACTCCCCAGCATTTT. The complete variable domain, with remaining parts taken from reference TRBV5-1 and TRBJ1-5, reads KAGVTQTPRYLIKTRGQQVTLSCSPISGHRSVSWYQQTPGQGLQFLFEYFSETQRNKGNFPGRFSGRQFSNSRSEMNVSTLELGDSALYLCASSPWTGETPQHFGDGTRLSIL.

The rearrangement uses TRBV15 and TRBJ2-7; weak D call: TRBD2 (6 bases). Germline V gene data show CDR1 as LNHNV and CDR2 as YYDKDF (reference sequence). CDR3 length: 13 residues. Trimming cost V 0 bases and J 7 bases, with 10 bases left between them. In DNA, the CDR3 is TGTGCCACCAGCAGAGATATCAGCGGGGAGCAGTACTTC. Translated, it gives CATSRDISGEQYF.

V and J are TRBV29-1 and TRBJ1-1, with 7 nucleotides matching TRBD1. The CDR3 is 13 residues long. Losses at the gene ends were 5 bases for V and 5 bases for J; bases not matched to a gene: 8. Germline V gene lookup returns CDR1 SQVTM and CDR2 ANQGSEA. The CDR3 DNA reads as TGCAGCGTTCGACAGGGTTCGTCGACTGAAGCTTTCTTT. Amino acid sequence: CSVRQGSSTEAFF.

The chain employs TRBV20-1 and TRBJ2-2; possible D gene TRBD1, 6 bases. V was clipped by 1 base and J by 5 bases, with 11 bases between them. CDR3 length: 14 amino acids. CDR1 is DFQATT, CDR2 SNEGSKA, per germline (reference sequence). This chain's CDR3 is CSARVAGETGELFF. The DNA for the CDR3 is TGCAGTGCTAGAGTTGCAGGGGAAACCGGGGAGCTGTTTTTT.

This chain's CDR3 is CASSVGRNANTEAFF. The CDR3, as DNA: TGTGCCAGCAGCGTAGGCCGGAACGCGAACACTGAAGCTTTCTTT. J is TRBJ1-1 and V is TRBV9; D unresolved. Per germline, CDR1 SGDLS and CDR2 YYNGEE. Trimming cost V 0 bases and J 1 base, with 10 bases left between them. There are 15 residues in the CDR3.

J is TRBJ1-5 and V is TRBV27; the D gene is possibly TRBD1 (5 bases). Germline CDR1 and CDR2: MNHEY and SMNVEV (reference sequence). The CDR3 has 14 amino acids. V was shortened by 0 bases and J by 6 bases, with 9 bases between the two germline ends. Written as DNA, the CDR3 is TGTGCCAGCAGTTTATCCGGGGGAGCTCAGCCCCAGCATTTT. Protein product: CASSLSGGAQPQHF.

This clonotype turned up a few times. This chain uses TRBV6-5 with TRBJ1-2, with 10 bases lining up with TRBD1. The CDR3 sequence is 15 residues long. In germline, CDR1 is MNHEY, CDR2 SVGAGI. V was pared by 1 base and J by 8 bases, with 7 bases of the junction left unmatched. The CDR3 sequence: CASSYLGQGPGGYTF. The CDR3 DNA follows: TGTGCCAGCAGTTACTTGGGACAGGGGCCGGGCGGCTACACCTTC.